Listed here is a single TCR beta chain. This sample was included in a study of radiotherapy plus CTLA-4 blockade in lung cancer. Assay: immunoSEQ multiplex PCR; the TCRdb copy retains only in-frame clones and omits some. The sample shows about 77,000 clones, less than 85% of them seen only once. This CDR3 is built from 15 residues. Germline V gene sequence: CDR1 MNHNS, CDR2 SASEGT. J lost 2 bases, V lost 8 bases, and 11 bases had no gene match. The chain combines TRBV6-1 with TRBJ2-7, with 8 positions matching TRBD2. Sequences were derived from peripheral blood, sampled from a patient treated with radiotherapy plus ipilimumab. This sequence originates from a human donor with non-small cell lung cancer whose response to radiotherapy plus ipilimumab could not be evaluated. This CDR3 is CASCITSGGPYEQYF. The CDR3 region has the DNA TGTGCCAGCTGTATAACTAGCGGAGGCCCCTACGAGCAGTACTTC.